One and the same sample provided the 17 T cell receptor beta chains below, sequenced in a study of blood T cells in healthy people across ages. For the second PCR, which ran for about 7 to 12 cycles, a sample-barcoded 5' primer and a J-beta primer mix were used. One entry per CDR3 protein, called by TCRdb with MiXCR from the 5' RACE reads. The repertoire includes 1.5 million to 2 million distinct CDR3 sequences, 28% of them detected once, and 7.7% sits in the top ten. Sequencing used blood. The receptors stem from a woman in her twenties or thirties in good health.

In its sample, this clonotype was seen once. The chain has TRBV12-3 or TRBV12-4 and TRBJ2-1, with 9 bases fitting TRBD2. The CDR3 is 15 residues long. The trim removed 0 bases at V and 7 bases at J, leaving 4 bases unmatched. The CDR3 spells CASSLAGGGANEQFF. The CDR3 DNA sequence: TGTGCCAGCAGTTTAGCGGGCGGGGGGGCGAATGAGCAGTTCTTC.

This clonotype appeared many times. J is TRBJ2-3 and V is TRBV7-2; TRBD1 might be the D (5 bases). The CDR3 totals 12 residues. The V gene's germline CDR1 is SGHTA and CDR2 FQGNSA. Trimming left V 5 bases short and J 6 bases short, with 9 bases between. As DNA, the CDR3 is TGTGCCAGCAGCCCCCAGGGCGATACGCAGTATTTT. This codes for CASSPQGDTQYF. Filled out from reference TRBV7-2 and TRBJ2-3, the complete variable domain reads GAGVSQSPSNKVTEKGKDVELRCDPISGHTALYWYRQSLGQGLEFLIYFQGNSAPDKSGLPSDRFSAERTGGSVSTLTIQRTQQEDSAVYLCASSPQGDTQYFGPGTRLTVL.

Details on this clonotype: A much larger clone is a single base away; this may be a read error. The rearrangement joins TRBV10-1 to TRBJ2-7; the D gene could be TRBD1 or TRBD2 (5 bases each). V lost 0 bases, J lost 5 bases, and 11 bases lay in between. CDR3 length: 14 residues. Germline lookup yields CDR1 WNHNN and CDR2 SYGVQD (reference sequence). The CDR3 DNA sequence: TGCGCCAGCAGTGAGTCCAGGACGGGGCACGAGCAGTACTTC. Translating it yields CASSESRTGHEQYF.

Notes on this clonotype: This clone may be a read error of a much larger clone one base away. This chain connects TRBV5-1 to TRBJ2-3; no definite D call. Germline loops: CDR1 SGHRS, CDR2 YFSETQ. The germline V and J ends were trimmed by 2 bases and 2 bases, with 9 bases remaining between them. CDR3 size: 14 residues. DNA for the CDR3: TGCGCCAGCAGCTTAGACATCGACACAGATACGCAGTATTTT. Protein: CASSLDIDTDTQYF.

This clonotype was found a few times. CDR3 bases: TGCAGCGTTGAAGGTCGGGAGTACACTGAAGCTTTCTTT. Its translation: CSVEGREYTEAFF. The chain employs TRBV29-1 and TRBJ1-1; D is ambiguous. Germline V gene lookup returns CDR1 SQVTM and CDR2 ANQGSEA. The CDR3 runs 13 residues. Trimming shortened V by 1 base and J by 3 bases, and 9 bases separated the two germline ends.

The table lists this clonotype with many counts. The chain recombines TRBV28 with TRBJ2-1, with 12 bases identical to TRBD1. CDR3 length: 15 residues. V was clipped by 6 bases and J by 8 bases; unmatched bases: 8. Germline V gene data show CDR1 as MDHEN and CDR2 as SYDVKM. In DNA, the CDR3 is TGTGCCAGCAGAACCGGGACAGGGGGCCCTCATGAGCAGTTCTTC. This sequence encodes CASRTGTGGPHEQFF.

This clonotype was picked up many times. The chain combines TRBV24-1 with TRBJ2-3; no definite D call. The CDR3 is made up of 11 amino acids. CDR1 and CDR2 from the germline V gene are KGHDR and SFDVKD. Trimming removed 3 bases at V and 7 bases at J, with 4 bases between. In DNA form, the CDR3 reads TGTGCCACCAGTGATGTTCATACGCAGTATTTT. This codes for CATSDVHTQYF.

The chain has TRBV30 and TRBJ2-7, with D unresolved. Germline V gives CDR1 GTSNPN, CDR2 SVGIG (reference sequence). The CDR3 runs to 14 residues. Between the trimmed V and J ends, which lost 5 bases and 4 bases, there was a span of 18 bases. As DNA, the CDR3 is TGTGCCTGGGGCCTGAAAGGCTTCCCTTACGAGCAGTACTTC. As protein: CAWGLKGFPYEQYF.

This clonotype was counted only a few times. The V gene is TRBV13, the J gene TRBJ2-1; TRBD2 matches 7 bases. The V gene's germline CDR1 is PRHDT and CDR2 FYEKMQ (reference sequence). There are 17 residues in the CDR3. The V gene end was trimmed by 0 bases and the J gene end by 5 bases; junction bases not matched to a gene: 10. The CDR3 loop reads CASSLGRGGSGNNEQFF. CDR3 in DNA: TGTGCCAGCAGCTTAGGCCGGGGCGGGAGTGGCAACAATGAGCAGTTCTTC.

V is TRBV7-9 and J is TRBJ2-5; D may be TRBD1 (6 bases). V gave up 7 bases and J gave up 3 bases, with 15 bases separating them. Per the germline V gene, CDR1 is SEHNR and CDR2 is FQNEAQ (reference sequence). There are 14 residues in the CDR3. This CDR3 is CASIRGQGEETQYF. The DNA for the CDR3 is TGTGCCAGCATCAGGGGACAAGGTGAAGAGACCCAGTACTTC.

This chain uses TRBV20-1 with TRBJ1-2; D remains ambiguous. Germline V gene data show CDR1 as DFQATT and CDR2 as SNEGSKA (reference sequence). The CDR3 is 13 amino acids. V lost 6 bases, J lost 0 bases, and 11 bases lay in between. CDR3 nucleotide sequence: TGCAGTGCAAGGACGGTAGCTAACTATGGCTACACCTTC. Its translation is CSARTVANYGYTF.

This clonotype came up many times. This rearrangement joins TRBV6-5 to TRBJ2-1, with 8 bases fitting TRBD2. The germline V gene encodes CDR1 MNHEY and CDR2 SVGAGI. After removal of 2 bases from V and 5 bases from J, the junction contained 8 bases not matched to a gene. The CDR3 runs to 16 residues. CDR3 residues: CASSYRSGSGDNEQFF. In nucleotides, the CDR3 is TGTGCCAGCAGTTACCGAAGCGGGAGTGGGGACAATGAGCAGTTCTTC.

The CDR3 reads CASSPRGDWGNEQYF. CDR3 DNA sequence: TGTGCCAGCAGTCCTAGGGGGGACTGGGGAAATGAGCAGTACTTC. The chain combines TRBV6-1 with TRBJ2-5; tentatively, D is TRBD1 or TRBD2 (6 bases each). Trimming removed 5 bases from V and 11 bases from J, with 24 bases in between. Germline V gives CDR1 MNHNS, CDR2 SASEGT. The CDR3 runs 15 residues.

The CDR3 DNA reads TGCAGTGCTAAGATGACGGACAGGGTCCTAGGCTACGAGCAGTACTTC. This gives the protein CSAKMTDRVLGYEQYF. The rearrangement uses TRBV20-1 and TRBJ2-7; 8 bases fit TRBD1. The V gene's germline CDR1 is DFQATT and CDR2 SNEGSKA (reference sequence). V dropped 4 bases and J dropped 3; count of bases not matched to a gene: 14. The CDR3 runs to 16 residues.

This chain links TRBV11-2 with TRBJ2-1; 9 nucleotides agree with TRBD2. The germline V gene has CDR1 SGHAT and CDR2 FQNNGV. Trimming at V came to 0 bases and at J to 9 bases, leaving 6 bases not matched to a gene. The CDR3 is 15 residues long. CDR3 sequence: CASSLDGREGTEQFF. CDR3 nucleotides: TGTGCCAGCAGCTTAGACGGGCGGGAGGGTACTGAGCAGTTCTTC.

This clonotype has at least ten counts. This chain links TRBV20-1 with TRBJ2-7; D not certain. CDR1 is DFQATT and CDR2 is SNEGSKA in the germline V gene (reference sequence). The CDR3 has 12 residues. Trimming stripped 1 base from V and 3 bases from J, with 7 bases between. CDR3: CSARVYGYEQYF. In DNA form, the CDR3 reads TGCAGTGCTAGAGTTTACGGCTACGAGCAGTACTTC.

The genes are TRBV20-1 and TRBJ2-3, with 8 nucleotides matching TRBD2. Germline assignment: CDR1 DFQATT and CDR2 SNEGSKA (reference sequence). Trimming cost V 1 base and J 3 bases; bases outside gene matches: 6. This CDR3 has 15 amino acids. CDR3 loop: CSARVGGGSTDTQYF. In nucleotides, the CDR3 is TGCAGTGCTAGAGTTGGCGGGGGGTCAACAGATACGCAGTATTTT.